Reported below is one T cell receptor beta chain. Its antigen is still unknown. This sample was taken from a study of shared clonotypes between healthy human individuals. Whole-study findings and limits: Lower generation probabilities were found for non-shared clonotypes than for those shared by all four donors. On the whole, naive subsets had larger estimated richness than memory subsets had. Rarefaction revealed incomplete sorted-subset sequencing despite large depth.

The protocol was immunoSEQ multiplex PCR, while the TCRdb copy is restricted to in-frame clones and leaves out a portion. Found here are roughly 1,100,000 clones, more than 65% of them singletons; the top ten hold roughly 1.5%. The healthy adult donors were HIV-negative and reported no recent acute infections or vaccinations. V shed 4 bases, J shed 8 bases, and the junction held 6 bases outside the gene matches. The CDR3 loop spans 15 amino acids. Germline loops: CDR1 ENHRY, CDR2 SYGVKD. This chain uses TRBV10-3 with TRBJ1-4; the match to TRBD1 covers 11 bases. The origin of this receptor is a man in his late teens or twenties in good health. The source material was memory CD4+ T cells sorted from blood. This sample's subset: CD45RA-negative fraction. CDR3 DNA sequence: TGTGCCATCAGTGCCGGGACAGGGGGGAACGAAAAACTGTTTTTT. It yields the protein CAISAGTGGNEKLFF.